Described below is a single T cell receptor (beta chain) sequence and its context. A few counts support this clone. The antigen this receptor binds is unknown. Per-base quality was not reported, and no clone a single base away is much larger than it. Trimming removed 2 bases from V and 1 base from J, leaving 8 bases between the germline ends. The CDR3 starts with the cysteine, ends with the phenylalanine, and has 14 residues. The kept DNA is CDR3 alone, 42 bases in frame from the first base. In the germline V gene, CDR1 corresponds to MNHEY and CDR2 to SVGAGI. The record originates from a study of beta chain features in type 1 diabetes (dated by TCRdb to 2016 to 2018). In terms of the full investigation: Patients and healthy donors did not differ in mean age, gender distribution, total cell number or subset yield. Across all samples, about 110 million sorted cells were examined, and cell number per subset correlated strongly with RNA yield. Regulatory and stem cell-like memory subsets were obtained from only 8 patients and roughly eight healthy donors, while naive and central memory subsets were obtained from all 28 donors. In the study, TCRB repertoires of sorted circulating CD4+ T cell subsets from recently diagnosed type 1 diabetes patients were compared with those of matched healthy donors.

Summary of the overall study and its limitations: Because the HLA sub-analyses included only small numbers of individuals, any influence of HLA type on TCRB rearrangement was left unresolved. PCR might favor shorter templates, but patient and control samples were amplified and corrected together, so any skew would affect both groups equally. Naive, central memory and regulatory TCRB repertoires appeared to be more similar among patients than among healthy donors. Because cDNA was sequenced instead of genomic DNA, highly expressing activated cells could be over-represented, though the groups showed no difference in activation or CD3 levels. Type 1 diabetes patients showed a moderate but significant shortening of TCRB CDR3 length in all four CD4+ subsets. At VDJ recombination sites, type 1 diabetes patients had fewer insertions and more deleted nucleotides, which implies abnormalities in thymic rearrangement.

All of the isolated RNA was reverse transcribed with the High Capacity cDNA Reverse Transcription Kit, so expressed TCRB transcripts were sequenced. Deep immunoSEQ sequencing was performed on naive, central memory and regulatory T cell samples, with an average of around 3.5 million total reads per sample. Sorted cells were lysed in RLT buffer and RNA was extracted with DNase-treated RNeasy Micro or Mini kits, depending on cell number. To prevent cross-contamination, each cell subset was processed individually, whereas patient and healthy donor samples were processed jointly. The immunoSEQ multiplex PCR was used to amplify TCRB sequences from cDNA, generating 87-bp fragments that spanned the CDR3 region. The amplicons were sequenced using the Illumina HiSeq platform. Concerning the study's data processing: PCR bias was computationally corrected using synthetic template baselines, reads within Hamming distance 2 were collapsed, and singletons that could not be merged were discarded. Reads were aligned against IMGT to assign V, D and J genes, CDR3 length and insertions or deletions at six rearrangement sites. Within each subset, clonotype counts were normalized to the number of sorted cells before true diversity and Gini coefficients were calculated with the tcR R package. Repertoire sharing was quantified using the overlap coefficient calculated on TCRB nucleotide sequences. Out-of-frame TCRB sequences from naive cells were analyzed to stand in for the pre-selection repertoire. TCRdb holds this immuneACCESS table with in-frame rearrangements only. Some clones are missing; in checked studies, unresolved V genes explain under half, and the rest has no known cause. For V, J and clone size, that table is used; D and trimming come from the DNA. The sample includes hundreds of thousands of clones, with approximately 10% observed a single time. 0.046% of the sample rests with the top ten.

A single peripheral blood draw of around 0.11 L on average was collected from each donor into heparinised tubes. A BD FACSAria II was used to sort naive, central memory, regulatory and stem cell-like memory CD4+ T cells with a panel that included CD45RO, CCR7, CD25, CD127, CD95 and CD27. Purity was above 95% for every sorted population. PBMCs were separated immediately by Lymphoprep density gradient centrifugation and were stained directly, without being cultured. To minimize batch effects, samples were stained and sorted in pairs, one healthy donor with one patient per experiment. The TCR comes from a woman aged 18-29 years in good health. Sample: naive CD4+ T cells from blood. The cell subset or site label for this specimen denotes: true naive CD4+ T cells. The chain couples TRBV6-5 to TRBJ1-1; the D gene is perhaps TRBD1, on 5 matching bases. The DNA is TGTGCCAGCAGTTACACCAGGGCGAACACTGAAGCTTTCTTT. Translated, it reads CASSYTRANTEAFF.